The 10 T cell receptor beta chains below all came from one sample that was sequenced in a study of shared clonotypes between healthy human individuals. The repertoire was sequenced with immunoSEQ multiplex PCR; TCRdb's copy has only in-frame clones and lacks some. The sample contains millions of clones, over 85% of which appear only once. The sample consisted of naive CD4+ T cells from PBMCs. Subset defined: CD45RA+ positively selected. All receptors derive from a man aged 18 to 35 in good health. Some clones in this sample may be carry-over from other donors' samples.

The rearrangement uses TRBV6-5 and TRBJ1-4; no reliable D call. Per the germline V gene, CDR1 is MNHEY and CDR2 is SVGAGI. CDR3 length: 14 amino acids. Trimming took off 4 bases at V and 8 bases at J, with 14 bases between the two ends. The CDR3 DNA reads TGTGCCAGCAGTTCGAGTCTCGTTCGGGAAAAACTGTTTTTT. Its translation is CASSSSLVREKLFF.

The CDR3 region has the DNA TGTGCCACCAATGAGGGCGGGAGTTCAGATACGCAGTATTTT. Protein sequence: CATNEGGSSDTQYF. The chain combines TRBV19 with TRBJ2-3, with 7 bases aligning to TRBD2. The V and J ends lost 10 bases and 4 bases, in that order; junction bases with no gene match: 11. The germline V gene encodes CDR1 LNHDA and CDR2 SQIVND (reference sequence). The CDR3 loop spans 14 amino acids.

A note on this clone: The same CDR3 also results from other DNA sequences found in this sample. The chain is built from TRBV7-3 and TRBJ1-1; D gene unclear. The V gene lost 2 bases and the J gene lost 2 bases, with 6 bases spanning the gap. This CDR3 is 13 amino acids long. Germline CDR1 and CDR2: SGHTA and FQGTGA. CDR3 residues: CASSLAGNTEAFF. In DNA, the CDR3 is TGTGCCAGCAGCTTAGCCGGCAACACTGAAGCTTTCTTT.

This clone has a single count. Here the CDR3 DNA reads TGTGCCAGTAGTAGCCCCGGACTAACCTACGAGCAGTACTTC. Protein product: CASSSPGLTYEQYF. This rearrangement joins TRBV19 to TRBJ2-7; a possible D gene is TRBD2 (6 bases). The CDR3 extends over 14 amino acids. Trimming left V 4 bases short and J 2 bases short, with 12 bases between. Germline V CDR1 and CDR2: LNHDA, SQIVND (reference sequence).

This chain joins TRBV28 and TRBJ2-5; 11 positions match TRBD1. CDR3 length: 16 residues. The trim removed 4 bases at V and 4 bases at J, leaving 8 bases unmatched. Germline V gene sequence: CDR1 MDHEN, CDR2 SYDVKM. CDR3 amino acids: CASSWYPGQGGETQYF. Here the CDR3 DNA reads TGTGCCAGCAGTTGGTACCCGGGACAGGGGGGAGAGACCCAGTACTTC.

The V call is TRBV30, the J call TRBJ2-5; D perhaps matches TRBD2 (5 bases). The germline gives CDR1 GTSNPN, CDR2 SVGIG (reference sequence). V lost 7 bases to trimming and J lost 3 bases, with 15 bases between them. The CDR3 contains 13 residues. CDR3 protein: CAFQGLGKETQYF. CDR3 nucleotide sequence: TGTGCCTTCCAAGGACTGGGGAAAGAGACCCAGTACTTC.

The chain combines TRBV5-6 with TRBJ2-7; TRBD2 matches at 10 bases. The germline V gene has CDR1 SGHDT and CDR2 YYEEEE. The CDR3 has 14 residues. The junction had 1 base not matched to a gene; V was cut back by 2 bases and J by 2 bases. The CDR3 DNA is TGTGCCAGCAGCTTAGCGGGAGGGCCCTACGAGCAGTACTTC. Translation: CASSLAGGPYEQYF. Drawing the rest from reference TRBV5-6 and TRBJ2-7, the complete variable domain is DAGVTQSPTHLIKTRGQQVTLRCSPKSGHDTVSWYQQALGQGPQFIFQYYEEEERQRGNFPDRFSGHQFPNYSSELNVNALLLGDSALYLCASSLAGGPYEQYFGPGTRLTVT.

The chain employs TRBV2 and TRBJ2-1, with a weak D call TRBD2 (5 bases). Germline V CDR1 and CDR2: SNHLY, FYNNEI. V was trimmed by 8 bases and J by 9 bases, leaving 14 bases between them. The CDR3 is made up of 12 amino acids. CDR3 loop: CASGPPAGEQFF. CDR3 nucleotides: TGTGCCAGCGGGCCCCCCGCGGGTGAGCAGTTCTTC.

CDR3 nucleotide sequence: TGTGCCAGTAGTCCTCTAGCGGGAGGTTTCACCGGGGAGCTGTTTTTT. Its translation: CASSPLAGGFTGELFF. The V gene is TRBV19, the J gene TRBJ2-2; 11 nucleotides agree with TRBD2. CDR1 and CDR2 (germline): LNHDA, SQIVND (reference sequence). V was pared by 5 bases and J by 4 bases, with 6 bases of the junction left unmatched. The CDR3 length is 16 residues.

This chain joins TRBV27 and TRBJ2-7; 10 bases agree with TRBD1. The CDR3 totals 14 residues. CDR1 MNHEY and CDR2 SMNVEV come from the germline V gene (reference sequence). Losses at the gene ends were 6 bases for V and 3 bases for J; bases not matched to a gene: 5. The CDR3 here is CASRQDRGHYEQYF. In nucleotides, the CDR3 is TGTGCCAGCAGACAAGACAGGGGGCACTACGAGCAGTACTTC.